This T cell receptor (beta chain) was documented in a study of blood T cell repertoires in COVID-19. Study-level information: Sources were T cells, B-cell-depleted T cells, or PBMCs; the material itself was cDNA or gDNA.

Sequenced by immunoSEQ multiplex PCR; TCRdb stores in-frame clones only, minus some. The table lists some 99,000 clones, around 80% of them singletons. The CDR3 has 15 residues. From germline, CDR1 is SGHTS and CDR2 YDEGEE. Trimming shortened V by 0 bases and J by 0 bases, and 7 bases separated the two germline ends. This sequence joins TRBV5-8 and TRBJ2-1, with no clear D. This receptor was identified in a human donor in a cohort sampled during active or convalescent COVID-19. Sequencing was done on a sample of peripheral blood. CDR3 sequence (DNA): TGTGCCAGCAGCTTGGGGCTCAGCTCCTACAATGAGCAGTTCTTC. Its translation: CASSLGLSSYNEQFF. The variable domain in full, with the rest retrieved from reference TRBV5-8 and TRBJ2-1, is EAGVTQSPTHLIKTRGQQATLRCSPISGHTSVYWYQQALGLGLQFLLWYDEGEERNRGNFPPRFSGRQFPNYSSELNVNALELEDSALYLCASSLGLSSYNEQFFGPGTRLTVL.